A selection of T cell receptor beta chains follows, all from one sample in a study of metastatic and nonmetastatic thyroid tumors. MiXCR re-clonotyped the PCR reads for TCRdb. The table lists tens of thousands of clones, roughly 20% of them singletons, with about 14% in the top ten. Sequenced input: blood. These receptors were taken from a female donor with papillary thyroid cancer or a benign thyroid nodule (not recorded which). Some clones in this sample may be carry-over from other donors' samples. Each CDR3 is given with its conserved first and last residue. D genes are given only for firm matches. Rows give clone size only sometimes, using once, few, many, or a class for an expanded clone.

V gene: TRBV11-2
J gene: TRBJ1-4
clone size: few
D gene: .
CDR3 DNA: TGTGCCAGCAGCTTCGGGCAGACAACTAATGAAAAACTGTTTTTT
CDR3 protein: CASSFGQTTNEKLFF

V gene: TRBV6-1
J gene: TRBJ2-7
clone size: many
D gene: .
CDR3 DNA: TGTGCCAGCAGGGGGGGAGGGGGGGCCTACGAGCAGTACTTC
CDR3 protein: CASRGGGGAYEQYF

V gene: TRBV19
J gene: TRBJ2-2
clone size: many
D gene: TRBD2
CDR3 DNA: TGTGCCAGTAGTATAGATAGTTTCGACAGAACTAGCGGGAGGGCCGGGGAGCTGTTTTTT
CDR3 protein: CASSIDSFDRTSGRAGELFF

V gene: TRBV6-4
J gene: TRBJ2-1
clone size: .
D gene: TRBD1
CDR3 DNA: TGTGCCAGCAGTGACGGACAGGGGAACAATGAGCAGTTCTTC
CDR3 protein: CASSDGQGNNEQFF

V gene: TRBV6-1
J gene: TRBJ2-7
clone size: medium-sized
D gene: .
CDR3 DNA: TGTGCCAGCAGACCCCGAACAAGGGGGAACTACGAGCAGTACTTC
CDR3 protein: CASRPRTRGNYEQYF

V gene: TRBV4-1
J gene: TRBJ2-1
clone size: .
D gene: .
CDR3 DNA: TGCGCCAGCAGCCGGCCGGGCGGGAATGAGCAGTTCTTC
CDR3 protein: CASSRPGGNEQFF

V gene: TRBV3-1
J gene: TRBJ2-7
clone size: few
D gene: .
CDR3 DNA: TGTGCCAGCAGCCGAAGCTACGAGCAGTACTTC
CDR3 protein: CASSRSYEQYF

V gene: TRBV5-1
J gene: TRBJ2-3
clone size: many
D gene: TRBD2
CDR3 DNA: TGCGCCAGCAGCTACGGACTAGCGGGCACAGATACGCAGTATTTT
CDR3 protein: CASSYGLAGTDTQYF

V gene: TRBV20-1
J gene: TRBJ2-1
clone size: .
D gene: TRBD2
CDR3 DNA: TGCAGTGCTAGAGCGGGACTATCGGTCTCCTACAATGAGCATTTCTTC
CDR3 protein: CSARAGLSVSYNEHFF

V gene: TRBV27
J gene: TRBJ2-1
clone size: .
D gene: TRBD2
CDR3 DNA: TGTGCCAGCAGTTTAGTTAGCGGGAGGGACGAGCAGTTCTTC
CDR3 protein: CASSLVSGRDEQFF

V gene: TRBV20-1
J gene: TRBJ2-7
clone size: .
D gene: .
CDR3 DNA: TGCAGTGCCGCCGACGGTACTAGCTGGGGAGGCGAGCAGTACTTC
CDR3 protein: CSAADGTSWGGEQYF

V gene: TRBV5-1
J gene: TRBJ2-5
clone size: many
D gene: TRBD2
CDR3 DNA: TGCGCCAGCAGCTTGGTAAGGTGGGAGGGACACCAAGAGACCCAGTACTTC
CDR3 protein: CASSLVRWEGHQETQYF

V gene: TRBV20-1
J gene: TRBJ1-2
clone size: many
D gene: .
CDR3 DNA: TGCAGTGTTAGACCCCCGGGAGGGGATTATGGCTACACCTTC
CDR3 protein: CSVRPPGGDYGYTF

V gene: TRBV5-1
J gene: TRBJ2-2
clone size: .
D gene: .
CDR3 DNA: TGTGCCAGCAGCTCTCTCTTAGGTGGGACCGGGGAGCTGCTTTTT
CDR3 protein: CASSSLLGGTGELLF

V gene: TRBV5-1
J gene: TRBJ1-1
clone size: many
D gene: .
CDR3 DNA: TGCGCCAGCAGCACGGCACAGGCCCCTAGCACTGAAGCCTTCTTT
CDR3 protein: CASSTAQAPSTEAFF

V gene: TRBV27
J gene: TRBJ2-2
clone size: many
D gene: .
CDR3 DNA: TGTGCCAGCAGCCCGTTTCTGGGTGGGTCTGGGGAGCTGTTTTTT
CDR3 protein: CASSPFLGGSGELFF

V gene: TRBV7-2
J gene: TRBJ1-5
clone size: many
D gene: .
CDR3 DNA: TGTGCCAGCAGCTTAGCGCGGGGGGGCTCTCAGCCCCAGCATTTT
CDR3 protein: CASSLARGGSQPQHF

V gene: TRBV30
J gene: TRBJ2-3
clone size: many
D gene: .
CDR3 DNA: TGTGCCTCACAAGGGGTAGATACGCAGTATTTT
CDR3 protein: CASQGVDTQYF

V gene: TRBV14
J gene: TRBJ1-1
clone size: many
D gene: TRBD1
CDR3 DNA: TGTGCCAGCAGCCAAGATTCCCCCCGGGACAGGGTTTACGCTGAAGCTTTCTTT
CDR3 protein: CASSQDSPRDRVYAEAFF

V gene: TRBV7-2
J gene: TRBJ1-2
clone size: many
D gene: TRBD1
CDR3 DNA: TGTGCCAGCAGTCTAGGTGGTGGACAGGGGCGCTCCTATGGCTACACCTTC
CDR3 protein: CASSLGGGQGRSYGYTF

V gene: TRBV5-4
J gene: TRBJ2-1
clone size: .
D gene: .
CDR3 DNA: TGTGCCAGCAGCTTGGATTTGGCAGGCATCAATGAGCAGTTCTTC
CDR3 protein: CASSLDLAGINEQFF

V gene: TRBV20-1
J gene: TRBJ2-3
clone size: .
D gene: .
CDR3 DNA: TGCAGTTCTAGTATAAGGGTGGGTGTCACAGATACGCAGTATTTT
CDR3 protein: CSSSIRVGVTDTQYF

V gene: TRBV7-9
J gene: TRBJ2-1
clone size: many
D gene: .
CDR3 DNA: TGTGCCAGCAGCTTACTAGACAATGAGCAGTTCTTC
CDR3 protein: CASSLLDNEQFF

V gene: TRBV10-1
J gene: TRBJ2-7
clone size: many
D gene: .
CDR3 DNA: TGCGCCAGCAGGGGGAGGAGTAGCAGGGACGAGCAGTACTTC
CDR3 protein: CASRGRSSRDEQYF

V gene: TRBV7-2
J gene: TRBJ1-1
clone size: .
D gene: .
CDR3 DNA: TGTGCCAGCAGCTTACGCCCTAGCTTCCTGGGAACTGAAGCTTTCTTT
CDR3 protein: CASSLRPSFLGTEAFF

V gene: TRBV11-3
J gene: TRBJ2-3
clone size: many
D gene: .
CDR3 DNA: TGTGCCAGCAGCTTATCTAGCGAGCCCAGTACGCAGTATTTT
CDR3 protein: CASSLSSEPSTQYF

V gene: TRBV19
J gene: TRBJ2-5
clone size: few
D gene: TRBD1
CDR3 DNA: TGTGCCAGTTCCGGGACAGGGCGGGAGACCCAGTACTTC
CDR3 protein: CASSGTGRETQYF

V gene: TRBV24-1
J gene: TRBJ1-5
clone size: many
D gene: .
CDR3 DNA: TGTGCCACCAGTGATGCGGGAACCAATCAGCCCCAGCATTTT
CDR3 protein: CATSDAGTNQPQHF

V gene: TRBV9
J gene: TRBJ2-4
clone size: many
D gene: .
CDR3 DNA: TGTGCCAGCAGCCCCTCGGAGGCCGCGAACATTCAGTACTTC
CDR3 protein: CASSPSEAANIQYF

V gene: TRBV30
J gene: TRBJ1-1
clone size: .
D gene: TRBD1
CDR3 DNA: TGTGCCTGGAGTTCCGGGACAGTGAACACTGAATCCTTCTTT
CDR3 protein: CAWSSGTVNTESFF

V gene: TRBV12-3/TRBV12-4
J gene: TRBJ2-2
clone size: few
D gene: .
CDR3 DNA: TGTGCCACCCAAAGATTGGCGTGGGAGCGTAACACCGGGGAGCTGTTTTTT
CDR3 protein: CATQRLAWERNTGELFF

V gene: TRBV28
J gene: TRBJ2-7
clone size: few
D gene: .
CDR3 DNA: TGTGCCGGCACCCCGGGATGGGACCCCTACGAGCAGTACTTC
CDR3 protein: CAGTPGWDPYEQYF

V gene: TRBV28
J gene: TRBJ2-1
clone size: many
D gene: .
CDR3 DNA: TGTGCCATCGGGGATGGGCAATATTATGAGCAGTTCTTC
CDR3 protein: CAIGDGQYYEQFF

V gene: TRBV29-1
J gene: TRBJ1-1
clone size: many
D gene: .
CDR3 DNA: TGCAGCGTTGAAGATCCAGGGGAAGCTTTCTTT
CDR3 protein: CSVEDPGEAFF

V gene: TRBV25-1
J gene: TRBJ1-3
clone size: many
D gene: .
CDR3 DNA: TGTGCCGCACGGGGGGGGTCGAACACCATATATTTT
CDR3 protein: CAARGGSNTIYF

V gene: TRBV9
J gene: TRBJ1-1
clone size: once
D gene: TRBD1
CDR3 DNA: TGTGCCAGCAGCACGGGACAGGTCGACTCTGAAGCTTTATTT
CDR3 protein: CASSTGQVDSEALF